This entry lists 24 T cell receptor beta chains sequenced from one sample in a study of cytomegalovirus exposure and HLA in healthy donors. The PCR ran on 60 Vbeta and 13 Jbeta primers. Assay: immunoSEQ multiplex PCR; the TCRdb copy retains only in-frame clones and omits some. The sample gives 200,000 to 250,000 clones, roughly 79% of which show up once; 1.5% to 2% is in the top ten. Material: PBMCs. Source of these receptors: a man between 18 and 29 years old in good health and CMV-seronegative.

This clone was seen a handful of times. V is TRBV5-1 and J is TRBJ1-1, with D unresolved. The CDR3 totals 13 residues. Germline CDR1 and CDR2: SGHRS and YFSETQ. Trimming cost V 0 bases and J 2 bases, with 5 bases left between them. The CDR3 is CASSLGGNTEAFF. The CDR3 DNA sequence: TGCGCCAGCAGCTTGGGCGGTAACACTGAAGCTTTCTTT.

The CDR3 DNA is TGCAGCACCTACAGGGACATGAACACTGAAGCTTTCTTT. Its translation is CSTYRDMNTEAFF. The chain combines TRBV29-1 with TRBJ1-1, with a weak D call TRBD1 (6 bases). There are 13 residues in the CDR3. Trimming took off 8 bases at V and 0 bases at J, with 13 bases between the two ends. The germline gives CDR1 SQVTM, CDR2 ANQGSEA.

This clone has more than one count but fewer than ten. The chain has TRBV6-5 and TRBJ2-1; D remains unclear. The CDR3 sequence is 13 residues long. CDR1 MNHEY and CDR2 SVGAGI come from the germline V gene. V lost 7 bases and J lost 9, with 16 bases in between. CDR3 loop: CASTTQAGTEQFF. The CDR3 bases are TGTGCCAGCACTACCCAGGCCGGTACTGAGCAGTTCTTC.

The genes are TRBV6-6 and TRBJ2-1, with 7 positions matching TRBD2. Germline-derived CDR1 and CDR2 are MNHNY and SVGAGI (reference sequence). Trimming took 4 bases from V and 4 from J; bases not matched to a gene: 4. The CDR3 has 14 residues. In DNA, the CDR3 is TGTGCCAGCAGTTCGGCTAGCGGATACAATGAGCAGTTCTTC. Its protein product is CASSSASGYNEQFF.

The chain recombines TRBV19 with TRBJ2-1; D is uncertain. Germline V lookup: CDR1 LNHDA, CDR2 SQIVND (reference sequence). V shed 5 bases and J shed 7 bases, with 6 bases lying between them. The CDR3 runs 11 residues. CDR3 residues: CASSSSNEQFF. The CDR3 region has the DNA TGTGCCAGTAGTTCCTCTAATGAGCAGTTCTTC.

About this clone: A read error may produce the germline difference seen at one junction end. The chain is built from TRBV29-1 and TRBJ2-3; TRBD2 matches at 9 bases. Germline V CDR1 and CDR2: SQVTM, ANQGSEA. The CDR3 is made up of 15 amino acids. CDR3: CSVEGIAGVPDTQYF. CDR3 DNA sequence: TGCAGCGTGGAAGGAATAGCGGGAGTACCAGATACGCAGTATTTT.

The chain couples TRBV2 to TRBJ2-2; TRBD2 aligns across 12 bases. Losses at the gene ends were 7 bases for V and 6 bases for J; bases not matched to a gene: 9. The CDR3 loop spans 16 amino acids. Germline V gene lookup returns CDR1 SNHLY and CDR2 FYNNEI. CDR3 sequence (DNA): TGTGCCAGCACTAGACTAGCGGGAGCCGGTCCCGGGGAGCTGTTTTTT. It is translated as CASTRLAGAGPGELFF.

For the CDR3, the DNA is TGTGCCAGTAGTATAGATACGCCCGGACAGACCCTCTATGGCTACACCTTC. It yields the protein CASSIDTPGQTLYGYTF. The chain is built from TRBV19 and TRBJ1-2; possibly TRBD1 for D (6 bases). This CDR3 has 17 residues. V was pared by 0 bases and J by 4 bases, with 18 bases between. From germline, CDR1 is LNHDA and CDR2 SQIVND (reference sequence).

This clone was seen a handful of times. The chain is built from TRBV7-2 and TRBJ2-7; TRBD1 might be the D (7 bases). Germline CDR1 and CDR2: SGHTA and FQGNSA. The germline V and J ends were trimmed by 5 bases and 7 bases, with 24 bases remaining between them. This CDR3 is built from 16 residues. CDR3 region: CASSRTPTGQEGEQYF. The DNA of the CDR3 is TGTGCCAGCAGCCGAACTCCGACCGGACAGGAGGGAGAGCAGTACTTC.

The chain recombines TRBV28 with TRBJ1-1, with D possibly matching TRBD1 (5 bases). The CDR3 is 16 residues long. Between the trimmed V and J ends, which lost 4 bases and 0 bases, there was a span of 15 bases. CDR1 and CDR2 from the germline V gene are MDHEN and SYDVKM. CDR3 coding DNA: TGTGCCAGCAGTTCTAGGTTGGGGCCAGTGAACACTGAAGCTTTCTTT. Residues: CASSSRLGPVNTEAFF.

The genes are TRBV11-2 and TRBJ2-7; TRBD2 matches at 7 bases. The V segment lost 0 bases and the J segment 2 bases; nucleotides outside the gene matches: 4. Germline lookup yields CDR1 SGHAT and CDR2 FQNNGV. This CDR3 is built from 15 residues. This chain's CDR3 is CASSLDWRETYEQYF. CDR3 bases: TGTGCCAGCAGCTTAGATTGGCGGGAGACCTACGAGCAGTACTTC.

This clone was counted only a few times. This chain uses TRBV7-2 with TRBJ1-2; perhaps TRBD1 as D (5 bases). The CDR3 spans 13 residues. CDR1 and CDR2 (germline): SGHTA, FQGNSA. The ends were cut back, 2 bases at V and 6 bases at J, with 10 bases in the middle. The CDR3 sequence: CASSLFIGDGYTF. As DNA, the CDR3 is TGTGCCAGCAGCTTATTCATAGGGGATGGCTACACCTTC.

V usage is TRBV4-3 and J usage is TRBJ2-2, with 8 nucleotides matching TRBD1. Germline V gene lookup returns CDR1 LGHNA and CDR2 YSLEER. This CDR3 has 15 amino acids. Losses at the gene ends were 4 bases for V and 7 bases for J; bases not matched to a gene: 8. The CDR3 loop reads CASSLQGANFGELFF. CDR3 nucleotides: TGCGCCAGCAGCCTCCAGGGGGCTAATTTCGGGGAGCTGTTTTTT.

The rearrangement uses TRBV28 and TRBJ2-7; TRBD1 matches at 8 bases. This CDR3 spans 15 amino acids. The trim removed 6 bases at V and 3 bases at J, leaving 10 bases unmatched. CDR1 and CDR2 (germline): MDHEN, SYDVKM. The CDR3 loop reads CASSLGQGAYYEQYF. CDR3 nucleotide sequence: TGTGCCAGCAGCCTGGGGCAGGGGGCTTACTACGAGCAGTACTTC.

J is TRBJ2-7 and V is TRBV7-8, with D perhaps matching TRBD1 (6 bases). The germline V and J ends were trimmed by 4 bases and 2 bases, with 18 bases remaining between them. The CDR3 is made up of 16 amino acids. From germline, CDR1 is SGHVS and CDR2 FQNEAQ. This CDR3 is CASSSIEQGTAYEQYF. As DNA, the CDR3 is TGTGCCAGCAGCTCCATCGAACAGGGAACTGCCTACGAGCAGTACTTC.

The V gene is TRBV27, the J gene TRBJ1-5, with TRBD1 as a possible D gene (5 bases). The CDR3 length is 13 residues. The germline CDR1 and CDR2 sequences are MNHEY and SMNVEV (reference sequence). Trimming cost V 4 bases and J 4 bases, with 8 bases left between them. This chain's CDR3 is CASSSGGNQPQHF. In nucleotides, the CDR3 is TGTGCCAGCAGTTCGGGGGGTAATCAGCCCCAGCATTTT.

The chain employs TRBV5-1 and TRBJ2-1, with TRBD2 matching 10 bases. The CDR3 spans 15 residues. V lost 0 bases, J lost 8 bases, and 5 bases stayed unmatched. Germline V gives CDR1 SGHRS, CDR2 YFSETQ. CDR3 region: CASSLDSGGADEQFF. In nucleotides, the CDR3 is TGCGCCAGCAGCTTGGACAGCGGGGGGGCCGATGAGCAGTTCTTC.

The chain links TRBV11-3 to TRBJ1-1, with a weak D call TRBD1 (6 bases). The V gene's germline CDR1 is SGHNT and CDR2 YENEEA. This CDR3 contains 15 residues. V was clipped by 1 base and J by 5 bases, with 14 bases between them. The CDR3 is CASSLVEGVVTEAFF. The CDR3 nucleotides are TGTGCCAGCAGCTTAGTAGAGGGGGTGGTGACTGAAGCTTTCTTT.

This clone has a single count. V and J are TRBV30 and TRBJ2-7; D possibly corresponds to TRBD2 (7 bases). The CDR3 runs 12 residues. The V end lost 8 bases, the J end lost 1 base, and 12 bases lay between the germline ends. Germline CDR1 GTSNPN, CDR2 SVGIG (reference sequence). The CDR3 nucleotides are TGTGCCGGGGGGGGGCAGTCCTACGAGCAGTACTTC. Protein sequence: CAGGGQSYEQYF.

This clone turned up a few times. V is TRBV11-3 and J is TRBJ2-5; D is possibly TRBD2 (7 bases). The CDR3 spans 16 residues. Germline CDR1 and CDR2: SGHNT and YENEEA. V dropped 5 bases and J dropped 5 bases, with 21 bases sitting between them. The chain's CDR3 is CASSPRGGLERETQYF. In nucleotides, the CDR3 is TGTGCCAGCAGCCCAAGGGGGGGGCTAGAGAGGGAGACCCAGTACTTC.

This clone was recorded once. The chain combines TRBV5-1 with TRBJ2-5; 11 nucleotides align to TRBD2. J was trimmed by 2 bases and V by 4 bases; bases with no gene match: 7. This CDR3 comprises 16 residues. CDR1 and CDR2 (germline): SGHRS, YFSETQ. The CDR3 region has the DNA TGCGCCAGCAGCGGAACCGGGACTAGCGGACAAGAGACCCAGTACTTC. Residues: CASSGTGTSGQETQYF.

This clone was picked up one time. The chain has TRBV6-6 and TRBJ2-2; 7 nucleotides align to TRBD2. CDR3 size: 16 residues. Germline loops: CDR1 MNHNY, CDR2 SVGAGI (reference sequence). J gave up 5 bases and V 2 bases, and 8 bases lay outside the gene matches. DNA of the CDR3: TGTGCCAGCAGTTACCGGGCGGGAGTCGATACCGGGGAGCTGTTTTTT. Amino acid sequence: CASSYRAGVDTGELFF.

The CDR3 nucleotides are TGTGCCAGCAGCCAAGATCGGAATGACATCTCCGGTAAACCGCGACGAGAGACCCAGTACTTC. Protein sequence: CASSQDRNDISGKPRRETQYF. The rearrangement links TRBV14 to TRBJ2-5; no definite D call. The CDR3 totals 21 residues. Germline CDR1 and CDR2: SGHDN and FVKESK. V was cut by 0 bases and J by 4 bases, with 30 bases left in between.

This chain connects TRBV9 to TRBJ2-7; 7 bases align to TRBD2. V lost 4 bases, J lost 2 bases, and 6 bases stayed unmatched. The CDR3 length is 14 residues. CDR1 and CDR2 from the germline V gene are SGDLS and YYNGEE. The CDR3 DNA reads TGTGCCAGCAGCCCTAGCGGTCATACCTACGAGCAGTACTTC. Protein product: CASSPSGHTYEQYF.